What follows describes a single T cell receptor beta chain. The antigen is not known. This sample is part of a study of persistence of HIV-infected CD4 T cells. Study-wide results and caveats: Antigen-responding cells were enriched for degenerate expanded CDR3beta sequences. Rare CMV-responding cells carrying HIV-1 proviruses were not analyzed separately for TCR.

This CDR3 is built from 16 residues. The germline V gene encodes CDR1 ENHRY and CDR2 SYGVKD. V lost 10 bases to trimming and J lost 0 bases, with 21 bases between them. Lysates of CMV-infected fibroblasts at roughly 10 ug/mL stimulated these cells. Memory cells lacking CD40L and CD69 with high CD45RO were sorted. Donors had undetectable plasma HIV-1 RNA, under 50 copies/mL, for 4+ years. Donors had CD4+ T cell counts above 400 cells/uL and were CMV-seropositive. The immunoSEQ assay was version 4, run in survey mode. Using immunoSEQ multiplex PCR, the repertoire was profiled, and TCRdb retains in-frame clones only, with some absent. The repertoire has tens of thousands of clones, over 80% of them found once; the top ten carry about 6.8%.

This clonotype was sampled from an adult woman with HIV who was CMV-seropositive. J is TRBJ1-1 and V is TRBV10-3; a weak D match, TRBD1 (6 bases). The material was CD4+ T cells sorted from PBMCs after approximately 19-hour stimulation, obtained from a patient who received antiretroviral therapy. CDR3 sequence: CATRRTERTLNTEAFF. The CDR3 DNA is TGTGCCACCCGGAGGACAGAAAGAACGTTGAACACTGAAGCTTTCTTT.